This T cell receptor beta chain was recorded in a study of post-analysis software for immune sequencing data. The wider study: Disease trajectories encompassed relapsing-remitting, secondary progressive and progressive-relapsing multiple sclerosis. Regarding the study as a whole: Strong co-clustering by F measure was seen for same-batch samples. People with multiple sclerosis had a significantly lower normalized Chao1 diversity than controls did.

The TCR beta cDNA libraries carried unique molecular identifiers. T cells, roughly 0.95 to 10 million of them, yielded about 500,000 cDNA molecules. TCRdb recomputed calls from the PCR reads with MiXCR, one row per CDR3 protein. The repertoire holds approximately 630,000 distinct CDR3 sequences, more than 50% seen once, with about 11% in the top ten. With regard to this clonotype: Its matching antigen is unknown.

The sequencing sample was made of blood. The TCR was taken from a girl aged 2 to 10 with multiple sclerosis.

CDR3: CASSFQQYQETQYF. The CDR3, as DNA: TGTGCCAGCAGCTTCCAACAGTACCAAGAGACCCAGTACTTC. The rearrangement links TRBV7-9 to TRBJ2-5, with unresolved D. The CDR3 has 14 amino acids. Per the germline V gene, CDR1 is SEHNR and CDR2 is FQNEAQ (reference sequence). Deletions cut 3 bases from V and 0 bases from J, with 8 bases between.